This T cell receptor beta chain appears in the sequencing data of a study of blood T cells in healthy people across ages. The V end lost 5 bases, the J end lost 0 bases, and 11 bases lay between the germline ends. The CDR3 has 15 residues. The germline CDR1 and CDR2 sequences are KGHSH and LQKENI. Alongside a J-beta primer mix, a sample-barcoded 5' primer served in a second PCR lasting about 7 to 11 cycles. TCRdb fed the 5' RACE reads into MiXCR, producing one record per CDR3 protein. This repertoire shows roughly 700,000 distinct CDR3 sequences, around 48% found once; its top ten account for roughly 30%. Peripheral blood samples of 9 to 10 milliliters were drawn from each donor.

Sequences were obtained from blood. The chain combines TRBV18 with TRBJ2-1, with D possibly matching TRBD1 (5 bases). The receptor comes from a woman aged 55-75 years in good health. Written as DNA, the CDR3 is TGTGCCAGCTCAAAAGGGGCTGACTCCTACAATGAGCAGTTCTTC. It is translated as CASSKGADSYNEQFF.